This TCR beta chain was identified in a study of blood T cells in healthy people across ages. Study information: About one barcoded TCR beta cDNA was captured per two T cells.

Study results and caveats: Older age went with lower TCR beta diversity per million T cells, in a roughly linear way.

The second PCR ran roughly 6 to 11 cycles with a sample-barcoded 5' primer and J-beta primers. Tags on each cDNA molecule came from a template-switch adaptor with 12 random nucleotides. TCRdb independently ran MiXCR on the 5' RACE reads; one entry per CDR3 protein. The sample lists approximately 2,000,000 distinct CDR3 sequences, around 40% occurring once. In the case of this clonotype: Its antigen is not known.

Trimming cost V 0 bases and J 4 bases, with 12 bases left between them. The CDR3 contains 15 residues. The V gene's germline CDR1 is MNHNY and CDR2 SVGAGI (reference sequence). This TCR came from a human donor in good health. This sequence joins TRBV6-6 and TRBJ1-2; perhaps TRBD1 as D (6 bases). Sequencing was performed on blood. CDR3: CASSYSGQNLYGYTF. The DNA for the CDR3 is TGTGCCAGCAGTTACTCGGGACAAAACCTCTATGGCTACACCTTC.